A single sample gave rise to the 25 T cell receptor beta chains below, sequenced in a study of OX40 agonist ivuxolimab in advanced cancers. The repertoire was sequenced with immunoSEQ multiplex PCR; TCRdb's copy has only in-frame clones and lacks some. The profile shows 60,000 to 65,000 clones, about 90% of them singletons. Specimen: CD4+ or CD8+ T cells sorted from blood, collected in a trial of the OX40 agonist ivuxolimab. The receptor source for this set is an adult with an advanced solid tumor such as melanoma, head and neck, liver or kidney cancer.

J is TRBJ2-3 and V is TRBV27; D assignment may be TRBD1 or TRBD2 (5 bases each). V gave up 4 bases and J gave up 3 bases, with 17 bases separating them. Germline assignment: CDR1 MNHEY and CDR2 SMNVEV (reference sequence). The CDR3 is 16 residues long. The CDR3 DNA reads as TGTGCCAGCAGTTCCCCCCTGGGGGAAGGGACAGATACGCAGTATTTT. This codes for CASSSPLGEGTDTQYF.

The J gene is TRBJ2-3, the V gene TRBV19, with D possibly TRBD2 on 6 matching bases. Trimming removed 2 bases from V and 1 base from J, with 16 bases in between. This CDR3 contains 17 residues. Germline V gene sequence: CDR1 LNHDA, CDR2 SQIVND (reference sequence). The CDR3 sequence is CASSISSTSSGTDTQYF. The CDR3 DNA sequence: TGTGCCAGTAGTATAAGCTCCACTAGCTCGGGCACAGATACGCAGTATTTT.

The CDR3 spells CASSFQVGGTGELFF. CDR3 DNA sequence: TGTGCCAGCAGCTTCCAGGTGGGAGGCACCGGGGAGCTGTTTTTT. The gene calls are TRBV5-6 and TRBJ2-2; possibly TRBD2 for D (6 bases). The germline V gene has CDR1 SGHDT and CDR2 YYEEEE. This CDR3 is built from 15 residues. V was clipped by 2 bases and J by 4 bases, with 12 bases between them.

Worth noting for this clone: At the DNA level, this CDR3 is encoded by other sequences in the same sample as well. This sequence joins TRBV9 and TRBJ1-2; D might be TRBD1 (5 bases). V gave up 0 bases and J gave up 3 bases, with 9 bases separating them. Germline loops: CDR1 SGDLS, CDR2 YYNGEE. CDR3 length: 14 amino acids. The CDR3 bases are TGTGCCAGCAGCGTAGATGGGGGTTACTATGGCTACACCTTC. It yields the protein CASSVDGGYYGYTF.

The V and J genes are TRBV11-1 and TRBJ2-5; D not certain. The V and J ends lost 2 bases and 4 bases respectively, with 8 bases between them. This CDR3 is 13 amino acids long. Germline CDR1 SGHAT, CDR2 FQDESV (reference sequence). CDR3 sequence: CASSLSNIETQYF. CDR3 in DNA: TGTGCCAGCAGCTTAAGTAATATAGAGACCCAGTACTTC.

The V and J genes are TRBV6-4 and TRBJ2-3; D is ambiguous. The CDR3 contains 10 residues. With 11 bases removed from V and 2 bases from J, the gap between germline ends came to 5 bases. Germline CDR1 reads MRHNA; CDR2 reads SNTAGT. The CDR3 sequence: CAGITDTQYF. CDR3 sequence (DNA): TGTGCCGGAATCACAGATACGCAGTATTTT.

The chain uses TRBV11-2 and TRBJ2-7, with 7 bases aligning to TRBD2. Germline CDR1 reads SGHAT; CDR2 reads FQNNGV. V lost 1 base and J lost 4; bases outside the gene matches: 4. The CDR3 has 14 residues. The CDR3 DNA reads TGTGCCAGCAGCTTAGTATTGGGGGGGTACGAGCAGTACTTC. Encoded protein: CASSLVLGGYEQYF.

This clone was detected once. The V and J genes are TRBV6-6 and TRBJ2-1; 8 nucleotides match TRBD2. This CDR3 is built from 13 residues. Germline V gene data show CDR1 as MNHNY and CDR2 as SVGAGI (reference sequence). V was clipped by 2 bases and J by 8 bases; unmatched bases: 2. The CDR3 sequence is CASSYLAGYEQFF. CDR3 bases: TGTGCCAGCAGTTACCTAGCGGGTTATGAGCAGTTCTTC.

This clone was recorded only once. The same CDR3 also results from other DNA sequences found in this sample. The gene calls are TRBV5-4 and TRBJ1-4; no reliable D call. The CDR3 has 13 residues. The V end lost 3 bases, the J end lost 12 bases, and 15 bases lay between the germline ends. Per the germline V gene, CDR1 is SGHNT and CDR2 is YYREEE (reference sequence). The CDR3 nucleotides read TGTGCCAGCAGCTCGCCCGATGGGGAAGAACTGTTTTTT. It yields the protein CASSSPDGEELFF.

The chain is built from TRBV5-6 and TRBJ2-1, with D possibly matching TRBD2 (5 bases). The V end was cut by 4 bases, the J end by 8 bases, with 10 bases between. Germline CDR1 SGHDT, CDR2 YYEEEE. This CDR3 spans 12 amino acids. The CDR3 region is CASSPSSYEQFF. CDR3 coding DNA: TGTGCCAGCAGCCCATCTAGCTATGAGCAGTTCTTC.

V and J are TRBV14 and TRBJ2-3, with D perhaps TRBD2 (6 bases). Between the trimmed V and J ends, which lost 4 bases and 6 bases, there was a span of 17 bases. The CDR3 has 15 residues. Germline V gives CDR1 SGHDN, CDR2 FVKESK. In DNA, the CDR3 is TGTGCCAGCAGCCTACCGGGACTGGCGCTGGATACGCAGTATTTT. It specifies CASSLPGLALDTQYF.

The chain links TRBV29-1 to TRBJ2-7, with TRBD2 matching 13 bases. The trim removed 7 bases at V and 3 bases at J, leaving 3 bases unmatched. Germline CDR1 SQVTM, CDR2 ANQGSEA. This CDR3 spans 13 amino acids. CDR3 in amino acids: CSAWTSGSYEQYF. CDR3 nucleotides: TGCAGCGCGTGGACTAGCGGGAGCTACGAGCAGTACTTC.

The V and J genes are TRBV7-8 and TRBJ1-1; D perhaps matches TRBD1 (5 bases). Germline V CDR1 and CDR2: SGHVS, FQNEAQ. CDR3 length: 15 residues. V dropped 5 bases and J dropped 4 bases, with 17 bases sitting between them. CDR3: CASSPPGGFRTEAFF. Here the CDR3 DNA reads TGTGCCAGCAGCCCTCCCGGGGGATTTCGCACTGAAGCTTTCTTT.

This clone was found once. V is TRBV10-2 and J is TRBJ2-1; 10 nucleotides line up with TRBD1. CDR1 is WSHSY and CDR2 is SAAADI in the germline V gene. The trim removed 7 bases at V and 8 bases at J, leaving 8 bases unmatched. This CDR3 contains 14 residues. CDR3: CASMETGGVDEQFF. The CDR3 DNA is TGCGCCAGCATGGAGACAGGGGGCGTAGATGAGCAGTTCTTC.

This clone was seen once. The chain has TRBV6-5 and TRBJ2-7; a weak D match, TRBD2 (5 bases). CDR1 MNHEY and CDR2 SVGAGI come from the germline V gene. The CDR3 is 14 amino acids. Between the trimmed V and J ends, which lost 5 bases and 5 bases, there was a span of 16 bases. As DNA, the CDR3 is TGTGCCAGCAGTCCTACTAGTATCGTCCACGAGCAGTACTTC. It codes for CASSPTSIVHEQYF.

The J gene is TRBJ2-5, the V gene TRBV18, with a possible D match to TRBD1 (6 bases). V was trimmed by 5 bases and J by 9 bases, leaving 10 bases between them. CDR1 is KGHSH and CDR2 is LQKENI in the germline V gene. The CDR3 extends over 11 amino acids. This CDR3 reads CASSGGEAQYF. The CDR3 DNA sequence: TGTGCCAGCTCAGGGGGCGAGGCCCAGTACTTC.

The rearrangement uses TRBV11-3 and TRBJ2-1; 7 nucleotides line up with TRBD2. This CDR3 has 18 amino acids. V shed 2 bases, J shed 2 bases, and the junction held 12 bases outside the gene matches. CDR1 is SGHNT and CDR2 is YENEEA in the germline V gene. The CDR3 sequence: CASSLRASGTRAYNEQFF. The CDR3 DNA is TGTGCCAGCAGCTTAAGGGCTAGCGGTACCAGGGCCTACAATGAGCAGTTCTTC.

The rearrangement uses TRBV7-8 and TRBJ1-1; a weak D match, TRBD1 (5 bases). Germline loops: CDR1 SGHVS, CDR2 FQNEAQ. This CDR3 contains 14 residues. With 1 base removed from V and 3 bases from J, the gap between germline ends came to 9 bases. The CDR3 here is CASSLGGTYTEAFF. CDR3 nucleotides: TGTGCCAGCAGCTTAGGAGGGACCTACACTGAAGCTTTCTTT. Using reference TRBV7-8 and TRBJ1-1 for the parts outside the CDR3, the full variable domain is GAGVSQSPRYKVAKRGQDVALRCDPISGHVSLFWYQQALGQGPEFLTYFQNEAQLDKSGLPSDRFFAERPEGSVSTLKIQRTQQEDSAVYLCASSLGGTYTEAFFGQGTRLTVV.

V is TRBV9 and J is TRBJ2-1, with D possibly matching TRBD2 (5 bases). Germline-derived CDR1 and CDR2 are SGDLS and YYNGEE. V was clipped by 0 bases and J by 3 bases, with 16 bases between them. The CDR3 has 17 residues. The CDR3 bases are TGTGCCAGCAGCGTAGCTCTAAAGAGTGACTACTACAATGAGCAGTTCTTC. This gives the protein CASSVALKSDYYNEQFF.

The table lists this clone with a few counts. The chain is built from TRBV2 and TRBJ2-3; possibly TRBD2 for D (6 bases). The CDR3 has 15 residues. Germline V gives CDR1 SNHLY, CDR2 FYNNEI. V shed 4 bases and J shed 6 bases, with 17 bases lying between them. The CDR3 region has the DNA TGTGCCAGCAGTGGAACGGAACTAGCATACGATACGCAGTATTTT. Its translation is CASSGTELAYDTQYF.

CDR3 amino acids: CASSLRNQETQYF. CDR3 nucleotides: TGTGCCAGCAGCTTGCGTAACCAAGAGACCCAGTACTTC. J is TRBJ2-5 and V is TRBV5-5; D unresolved. Germline V gene lookup returns CDR1 SGHKS and CDR2 YYEKEE (reference sequence). CDR3 size: 13 residues. Trimming removed 1 base at V and 0 bases at J, with 4 bases between.

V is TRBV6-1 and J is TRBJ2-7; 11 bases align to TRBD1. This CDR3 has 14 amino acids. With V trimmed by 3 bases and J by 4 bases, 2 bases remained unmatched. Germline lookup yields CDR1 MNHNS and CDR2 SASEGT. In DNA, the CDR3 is TGTGCCAGCAGTGAGGGGACAGGGGGATACGAGCAGTACTTC. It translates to CASSEGTGGYEQYF.

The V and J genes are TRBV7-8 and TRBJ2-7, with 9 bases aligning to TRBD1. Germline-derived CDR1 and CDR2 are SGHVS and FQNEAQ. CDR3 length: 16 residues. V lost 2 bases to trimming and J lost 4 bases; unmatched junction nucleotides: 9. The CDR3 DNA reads TGTGCCAGCAGCTTATTGGGTGGACAGGGGCGTTACGAGCAGTACTTC. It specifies CASSLLGGQGRYEQYF.

The CDR3 nucleotides read TGTGCCAGCAGTTTGAGGACTAGCGGGAGTGGTTTGATTCAGTACTTC. Its protein product is CASSLRTSGSGLIQYF. This sequence joins TRBV28 and TRBJ2-4; 13 positions agree with TRBD2. The CDR3 covers 16 residues. Trimming removed 3 bases from V and 10 bases from J; junction bases left unmatched: 9. The germline V gene has CDR1 MDHEN and CDR2 SYDVKM.

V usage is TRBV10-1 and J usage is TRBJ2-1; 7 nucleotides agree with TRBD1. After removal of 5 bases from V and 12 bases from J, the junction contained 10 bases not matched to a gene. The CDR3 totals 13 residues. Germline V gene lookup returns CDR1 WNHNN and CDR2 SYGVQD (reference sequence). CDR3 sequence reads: CASSPAGNRGQFF. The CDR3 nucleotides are TGCGCCAGCAGTCCCGCGGGTAACAGGGGGCAGTTCTTC.